This T cell receptor (beta chain) was sequenced during a study of STAT5B mutations in CD4+ large granular lymphocyte leukemia. Turning to this clone: Its antigen is still unknown.

General study findings and limits: 8/27 top patient clones versus 2/35 control clones were TRBV06-family.

CDR3 size: 15 residues. V gave up 0 bases and J gave up 2 bases, with 10 bases separating them. CDR1 is SGHTA and CDR2 is FQGNSA in the germline V gene. The method was immunoSEQ multiplex PCR; TCRdb's version includes in-frame clones alone and lacks a portion of them. Of around 31,000 clones listed, roughly 72% are singletons. The rearrangement uses TRBV7-2 and TRBJ1-2; TRBD1 might be the D (5 bases). The receptor was derived from a human donor in good health. Sample: CD4+ T cells from blood buffy coats. CDR3 sequence: CASSLAPTENYGYTF. CDR3 sequence (DNA): TGTGCCAGCAGCTTAGCGCCGACAGAGAACTATGGCTACACCTTC.